This TCR beta chain was sequenced during a study of blood T cell repertoires in COVID-19. Study at large: The United States, Italy and Spain were the sources of the acute and convalescent COVID-19 samples.

Germline lookup yields CDR1 SEHNR and CDR2 FQNEAQ (reference sequence). Between the trimmed V and J ends, which lost 5 bases and 8 bases, there was a span of 7 bases. CDR3 size: 12 residues. A word on this clone: Different DNA sequences within this sample yield the same CDR3.

Per the authors' pipeline: Counts of nucleated cells, estimated from reference gene primer amplification, were obtained. The protocol was immunoSEQ multiplex PCR, while the TCRdb copy is restricted to in-frame clones and leaves out a portion. V, J and clone size reflect that table, while D and trimming were determined from the DNA. The sample carries roughly 200,000 clones, about four fifths recorded once. Patients at the Seattle site were enrolled during active infection and followed longitudinally. V gene TRBV7-9 combines with J gene TRBJ1-6; the D gene is possibly TRBD1 (5 bases). The clonotype was recovered from a woman older than 75 with COVID-19, enrolled during active disease. The specimen was peripheral blood. CDR3 residues: CASSPGDSPLHF. CDR3 in DNA: TGTGCCAGCAGCCCGGGGGATTCACCCCTCCACTTT. Full variable domain (rest looked up from reference TRBV7-9 and TRBJ1-6): DTGVSQNPRHKITKRGQNVTFRCDPISEHNRLYWYRQTLGQGPEFLTYFQNEAQLEKSRLLSDRFSAERPKGSFSTLEIQRTEQGDSAMYLCASSPGDSPLHFGNGTRLTVT.